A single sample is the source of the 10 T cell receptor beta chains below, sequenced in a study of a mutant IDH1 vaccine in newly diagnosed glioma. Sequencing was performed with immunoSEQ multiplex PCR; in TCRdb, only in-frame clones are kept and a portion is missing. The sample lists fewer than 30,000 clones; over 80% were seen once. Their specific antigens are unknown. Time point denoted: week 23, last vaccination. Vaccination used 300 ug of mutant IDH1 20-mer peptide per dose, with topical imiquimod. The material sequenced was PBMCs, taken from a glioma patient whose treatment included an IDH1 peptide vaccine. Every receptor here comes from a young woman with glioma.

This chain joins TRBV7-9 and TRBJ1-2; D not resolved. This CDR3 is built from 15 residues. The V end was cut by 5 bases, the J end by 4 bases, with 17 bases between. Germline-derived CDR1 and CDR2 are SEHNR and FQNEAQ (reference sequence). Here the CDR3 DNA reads TGTGCCAGCAGCCCCGGCACACCGAGAGCCTATGGCTACACCTTC. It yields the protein CASSPGTPRAYGYTF.

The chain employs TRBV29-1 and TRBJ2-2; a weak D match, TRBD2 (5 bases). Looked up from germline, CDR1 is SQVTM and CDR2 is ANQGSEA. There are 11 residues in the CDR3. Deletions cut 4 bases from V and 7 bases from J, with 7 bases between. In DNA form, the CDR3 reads TGCAGCGTTGGGACTGACGGGGAGCTGTTTTTT. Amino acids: CSVGTDGELFF.

CDR3 bases: TGTGCCACCAGCAGTCCGGGACAGGGGAACTACGAGCAGTACTTC. The encoded protein is CATSSPGQGNYEQYF. The chain employs TRBV15 and TRBJ2-7; 10 bases match TRBD1. The CDR3 runs 15 residues. Germline V gives CDR1 LNHNV, CDR2 YYDKDF (reference sequence). The junction had 5 bases not matched to a gene; V was cut back by 3 bases and J by 3 bases.

The CDR3 region is CSAPRGSGYTF. The CDR3, as DNA: TGCAGTGCTCCTCGGGGGAGTGGGTACACCTTC. The chain carries TRBV20-1 and TRBJ1-2; maybe TRBD1 (5 bases). The CDR3 consists of 11 residues. Per the germline V gene, CDR1 is DFQATT and CDR2 is SNEGSKA (reference sequence). V lost 5 bases to trimming and J lost 11 bases, with 15 bases between them.

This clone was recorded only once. The CDR3 bases are TGTGCCAGCAAGGGAGACAGAGCCTACGAGCAGTACTTC. It codes for CASKGDRAYEQYF. J is TRBJ2-7 and V is TRBV2; D tentatively fits TRBD1 or TRBD2 (5 bases each). CDR1 and CDR2 from the germline V gene are SNHLY and FYNNEI. The CDR3 has 13 residues. Trimming took off 7 bases at V and 2 bases at J, with 12 bases between the two ends. The full variable domain, rest sourced from reference TRBV2 and TRBJ2-7, is EPEVTQTPSHQVTQMGQEVILRCVPISNHLYFYWYRQILGQKVEFLVSFYNNEISEKSEIFDDQFSVERPDGSNFTLKIRSTKLEDSAMYFCASKGDRAYEQYFGPGTRLTVT.

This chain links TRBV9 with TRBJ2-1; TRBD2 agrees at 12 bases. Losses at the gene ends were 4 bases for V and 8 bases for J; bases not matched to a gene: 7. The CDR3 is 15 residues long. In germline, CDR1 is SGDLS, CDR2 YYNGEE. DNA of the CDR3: TGTGCCAGCAGCAAACAGGGGACTAGCGGGTATGAGCAGTTCTTC. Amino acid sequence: CASSKQGTSGYEQFF. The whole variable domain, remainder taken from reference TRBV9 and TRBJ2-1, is DSGVTQTPKHLITATGQRVTLRCSPRSGDLSVYWYQQSLDQGLQFLIQYYNGEERAKGNILERFSAQQFPDLHSELNLSSLELGDSALYFCASSKQGTSGYEQFFGPGTRLTVL.

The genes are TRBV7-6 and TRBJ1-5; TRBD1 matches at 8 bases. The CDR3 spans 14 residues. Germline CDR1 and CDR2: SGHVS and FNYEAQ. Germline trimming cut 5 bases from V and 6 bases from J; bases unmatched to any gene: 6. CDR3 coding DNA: TGTGCCAGCAGCCAGGACAGGGACGGTCAGCCCCAGCATTTT. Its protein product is CASSQDRDGQPQHF.

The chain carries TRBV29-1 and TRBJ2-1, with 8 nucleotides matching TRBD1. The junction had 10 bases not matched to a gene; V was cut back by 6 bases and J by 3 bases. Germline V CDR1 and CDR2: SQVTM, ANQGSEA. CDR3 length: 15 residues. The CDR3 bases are TGCAGCGTCCGACCGGGACAGGTCAACTACAATGAGCAGTTCTTC. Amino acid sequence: CSVRPGQVNYNEQFF.

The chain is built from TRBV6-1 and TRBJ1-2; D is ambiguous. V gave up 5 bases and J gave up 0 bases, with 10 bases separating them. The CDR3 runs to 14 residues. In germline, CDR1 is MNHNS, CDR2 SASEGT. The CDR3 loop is CASSSQTANYGYTF. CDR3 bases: TGTGCCAGCAGTTCACAGACCGCTAACTATGGCTACACCTTC.

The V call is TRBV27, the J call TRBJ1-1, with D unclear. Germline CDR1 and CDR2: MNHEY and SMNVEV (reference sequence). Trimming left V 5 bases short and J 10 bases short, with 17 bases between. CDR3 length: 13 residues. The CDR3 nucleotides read TGTGCCAGCAGTGGGTGGGCCGCACAAGGAGCTTTCTTT. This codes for CASSGWAAQGAFF.